The 3 T cell receptor beta chains given below trace back to one sample, sequenced in a study of shared clonotypes between healthy human individuals. The assay was immunoSEQ multiplex PCR, and TCRdb's table has in-frame clones only and misses some. The table shows approximately 2,000,000 clones, with just under 95% occurring only once. CD45RO negativity and positive selection for CCR7 defined naive CD8 cells, a population that excluded terminally differentiated effector memory CD45RA+ cells. Sequencing was done on a sample of naive CD8+ T cells from PBMCs. All receptors derive from a man younger than 30 in good health. Some clones in this sample may be carry-over from other donors' samples.

The chain carries TRBV4-1 and TRBJ1-1; D is possibly TRBD1 (5 bases). CDR1 is MGHRA and CDR2 is YSYEKL in the germline V gene. This CDR3 has 16 amino acids. V shed 0 bases and J shed 6 bases, with 17 bases lying between them. This CDR3 reads CASSQDVTRVNAEAFF. CDR3 coding DNA: TGCGCCAGCAGCCAAGATGTTACCAGGGTAAATGCTGAAGCTTTCTTT.

The rearrangement links TRBV28 to TRBJ2-1, with D tentatively TRBD1 (5 bases). V lost 6 bases and J 7 bases, leaving 16 bases between the germline ends. CDR1 is MDHEN, CDR2 SYDVKM, per germline. This CDR3 has 14 residues. The DNA for the CDR3 is TGTGCCAGCAGCCGTTCCATACGGACAAATGAGCAGTTCTTC. This encodes CASSRSIRTNEQFF.

V and J are TRBV5-6 and TRBJ2-1, with 10 bases identical to TRBD2. Trimming at V came to 3 bases and at J to 0 bases, leaving 3 bases not matched to a gene. The CDR3 is 16 amino acids. Looked up from germline, CDR1 is SGHDT and CDR2 is YYEEEE. The CDR3 nucleotides read TGTGCCAGCAGCTCACCTAGCGGGAGCTCCTACAATGAGCAGTTCTTC. This encodes CASSSPSGSSYNEQFF.